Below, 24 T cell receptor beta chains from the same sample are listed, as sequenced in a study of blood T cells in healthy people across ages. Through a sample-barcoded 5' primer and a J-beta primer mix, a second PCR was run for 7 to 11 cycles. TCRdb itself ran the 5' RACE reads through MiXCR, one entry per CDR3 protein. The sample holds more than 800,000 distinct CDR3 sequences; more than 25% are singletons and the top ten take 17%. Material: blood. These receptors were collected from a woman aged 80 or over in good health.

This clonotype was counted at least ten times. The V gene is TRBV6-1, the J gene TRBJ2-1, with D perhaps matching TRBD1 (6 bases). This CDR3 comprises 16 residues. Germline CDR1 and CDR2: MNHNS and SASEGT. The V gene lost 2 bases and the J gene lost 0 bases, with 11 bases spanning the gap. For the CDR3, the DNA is TGTGCCAGCAGTGAATTCCCAGGGGCCTCCTACAATGAGCAGTTCTTC. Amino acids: CASSEFPGASYNEQFF.

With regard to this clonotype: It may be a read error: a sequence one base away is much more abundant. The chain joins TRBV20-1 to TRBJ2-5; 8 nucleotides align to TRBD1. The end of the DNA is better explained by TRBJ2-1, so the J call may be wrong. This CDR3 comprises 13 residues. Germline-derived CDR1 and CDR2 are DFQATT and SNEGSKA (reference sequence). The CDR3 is CSATDRGQETQFF. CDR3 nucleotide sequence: TGCAGTGCCACTGACAGGGGCCAAGAGACCCAGTTCTTC.

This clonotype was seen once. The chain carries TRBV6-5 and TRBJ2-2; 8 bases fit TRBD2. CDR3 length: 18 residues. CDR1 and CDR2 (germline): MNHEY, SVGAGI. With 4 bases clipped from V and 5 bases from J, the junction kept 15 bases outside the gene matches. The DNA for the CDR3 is TGTGCCAGCAGTTCCTCCAGGGTGTTAGCGGGGAGAACCGGGGAGCTGTTTTTT. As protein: CASSSSRVLAGRTGELFF.

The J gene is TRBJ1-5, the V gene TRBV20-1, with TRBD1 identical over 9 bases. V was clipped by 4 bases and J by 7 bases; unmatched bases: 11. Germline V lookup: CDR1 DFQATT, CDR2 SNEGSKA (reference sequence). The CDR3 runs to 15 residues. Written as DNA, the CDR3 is TGCAGTGCTAAGAACCCCGGGACAGGGATGCAGCCCCAGCATTTT. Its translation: CSAKNPGTGMQPQHF.

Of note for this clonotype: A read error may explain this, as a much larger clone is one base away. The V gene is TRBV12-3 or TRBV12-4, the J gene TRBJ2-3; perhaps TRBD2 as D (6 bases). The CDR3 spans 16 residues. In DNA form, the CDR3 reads TGTGCCGGCAGTATGCGGGACTCCCAGCCCACAGATACGCAGTATTTT. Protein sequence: CAGSMRDSQPTDTQYF.

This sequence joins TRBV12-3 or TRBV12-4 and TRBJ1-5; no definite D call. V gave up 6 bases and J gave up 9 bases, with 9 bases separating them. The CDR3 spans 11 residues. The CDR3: CASSVSGPQHF. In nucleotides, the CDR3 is TGTGCCAGCAGCGTCTCTGGGCCCCAGCATTTT.

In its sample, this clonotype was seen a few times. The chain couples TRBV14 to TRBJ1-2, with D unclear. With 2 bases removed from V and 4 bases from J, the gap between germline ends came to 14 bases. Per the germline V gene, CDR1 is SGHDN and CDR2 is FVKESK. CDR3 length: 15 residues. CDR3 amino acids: CASSQSRASPYGYTF. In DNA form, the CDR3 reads TGTGCCAGCAGCCAAAGTCGGGCCAGTCCCTATGGCTACACCTTC.

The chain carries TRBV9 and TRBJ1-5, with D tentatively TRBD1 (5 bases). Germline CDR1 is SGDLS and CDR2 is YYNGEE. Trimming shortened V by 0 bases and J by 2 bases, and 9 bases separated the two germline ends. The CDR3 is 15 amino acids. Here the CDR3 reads CASSVGTGGNQPQHF. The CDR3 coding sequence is TGTGCCAGCAGCGTAGGGACGGGGGGCAATCAGCCCCAGCATTTT.

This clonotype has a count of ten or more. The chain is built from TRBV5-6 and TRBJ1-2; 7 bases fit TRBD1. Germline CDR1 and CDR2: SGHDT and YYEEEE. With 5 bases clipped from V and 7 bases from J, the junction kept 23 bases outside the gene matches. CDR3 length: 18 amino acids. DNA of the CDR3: TGTGCCAGCAGATCCTACAGGGGCCGCATCCTGATAGGGTCTGGCTACACCTTC. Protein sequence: CASRSYRGRILIGSGYTF.

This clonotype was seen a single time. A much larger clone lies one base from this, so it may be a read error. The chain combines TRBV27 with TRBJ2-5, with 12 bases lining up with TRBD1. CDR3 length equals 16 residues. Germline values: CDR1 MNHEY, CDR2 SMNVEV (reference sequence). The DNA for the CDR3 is TGTGCCGGCAGTCCGGGGACAGGGGGCAGACGGGAGACCCAGTACTTC. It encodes CAGSPGTGGRRETQYF.

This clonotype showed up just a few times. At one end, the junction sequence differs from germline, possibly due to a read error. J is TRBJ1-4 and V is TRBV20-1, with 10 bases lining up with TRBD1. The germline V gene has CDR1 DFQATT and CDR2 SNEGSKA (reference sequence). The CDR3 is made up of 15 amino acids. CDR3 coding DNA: TGCAGTGCCAGAGATCAGGACAGGGGGAATGAAAAACTGTTTTTT. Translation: CSARDQDRGNEKLFF.

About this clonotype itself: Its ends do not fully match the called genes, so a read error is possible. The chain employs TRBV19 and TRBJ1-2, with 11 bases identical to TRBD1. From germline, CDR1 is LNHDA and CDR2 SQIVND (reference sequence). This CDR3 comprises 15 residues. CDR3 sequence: CASNIVGQGAYGYTF. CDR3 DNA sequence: TGTGCCAGTAATATAGTTGGACAGGGGGCGTATGGCTACACCTTC.

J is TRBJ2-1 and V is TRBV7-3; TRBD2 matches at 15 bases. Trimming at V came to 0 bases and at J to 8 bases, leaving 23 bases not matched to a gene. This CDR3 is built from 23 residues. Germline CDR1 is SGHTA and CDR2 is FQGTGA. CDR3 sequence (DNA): TGTGCCAGCAGCTTAACATCATGGGGACAGGACGGACTAGCGGGGGGGCCTCGGGATGAGCAGTTCTTC. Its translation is CASSLTSWGQDGLAGGPRDEQFF.

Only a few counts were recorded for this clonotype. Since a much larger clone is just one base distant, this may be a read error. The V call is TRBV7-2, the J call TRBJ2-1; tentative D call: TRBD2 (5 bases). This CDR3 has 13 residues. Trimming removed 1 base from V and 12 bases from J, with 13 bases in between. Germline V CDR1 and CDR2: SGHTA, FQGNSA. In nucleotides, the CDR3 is TGTGCCAGCAGCTTAGATTCGGGGAGTGTGCAGTTCTTC. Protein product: CASSLDSGSVQFF.

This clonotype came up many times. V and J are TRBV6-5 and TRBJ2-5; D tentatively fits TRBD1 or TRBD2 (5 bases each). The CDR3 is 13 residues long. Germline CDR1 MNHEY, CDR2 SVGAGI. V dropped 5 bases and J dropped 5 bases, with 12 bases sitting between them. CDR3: CASSRGPGETQYF. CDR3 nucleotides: TGTGCCAGCAGTCGGGGCCCGGGTGAGACCCAGTACTTC.

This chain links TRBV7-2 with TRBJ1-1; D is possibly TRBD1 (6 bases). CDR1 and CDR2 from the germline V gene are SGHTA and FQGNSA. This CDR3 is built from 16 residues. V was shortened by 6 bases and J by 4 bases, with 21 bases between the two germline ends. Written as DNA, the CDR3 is TGTGCCAGCAGACCTCCGCGAACAGGGAGGACCACTGAAGCTTTCTTT. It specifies CASRPPRTGRTTEAFF.

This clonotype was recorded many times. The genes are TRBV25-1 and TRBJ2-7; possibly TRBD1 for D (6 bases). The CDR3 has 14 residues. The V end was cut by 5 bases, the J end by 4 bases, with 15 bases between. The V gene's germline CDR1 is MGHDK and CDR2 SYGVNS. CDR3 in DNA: TGTGCCAGCAGTCCGGCTGGGGGCTTTTACGAGCAGTACTTC. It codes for CASSPAGGFYEQYF.

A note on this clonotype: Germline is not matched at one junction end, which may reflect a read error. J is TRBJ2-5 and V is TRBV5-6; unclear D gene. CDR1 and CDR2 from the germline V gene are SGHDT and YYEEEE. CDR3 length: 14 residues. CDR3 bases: TGTGTCAGCAGCTTGCCAGAAGCCCAAGAGACCCAGTACTTC. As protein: CVSSLPEAQETQYF.

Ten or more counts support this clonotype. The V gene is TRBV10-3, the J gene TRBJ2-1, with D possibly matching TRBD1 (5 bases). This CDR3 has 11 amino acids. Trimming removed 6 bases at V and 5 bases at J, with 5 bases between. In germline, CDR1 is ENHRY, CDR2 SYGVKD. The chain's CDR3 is CAISRDNEQFF. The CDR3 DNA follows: TGTGCCATCAGCAGGGACAATGAGCAGTTCTTC.

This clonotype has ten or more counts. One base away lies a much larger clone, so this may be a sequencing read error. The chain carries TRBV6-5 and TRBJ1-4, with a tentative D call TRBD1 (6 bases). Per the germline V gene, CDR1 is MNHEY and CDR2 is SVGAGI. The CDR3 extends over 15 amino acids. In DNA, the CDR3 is TGTGCCAGCAGTTACTCACAGGGATTCGGTGAAAAACGGTTTTTT. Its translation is CASSYSQGFGEKRFF.

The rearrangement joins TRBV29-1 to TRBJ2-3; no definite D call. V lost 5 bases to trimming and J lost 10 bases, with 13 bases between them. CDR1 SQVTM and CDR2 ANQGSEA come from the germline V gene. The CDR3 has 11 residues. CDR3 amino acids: CSVNRAEAQYF. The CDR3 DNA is TGCAGCGTTAACAGAGCCGAGGCGCAGTATTTT.

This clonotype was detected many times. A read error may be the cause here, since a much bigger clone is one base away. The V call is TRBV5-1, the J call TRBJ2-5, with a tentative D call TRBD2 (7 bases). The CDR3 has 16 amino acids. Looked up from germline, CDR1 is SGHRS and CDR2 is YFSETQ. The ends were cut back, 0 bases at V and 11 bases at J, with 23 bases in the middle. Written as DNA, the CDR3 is TGCGCCAGCAGCTTGGATGGGGGGGCCATCTACAATGAGCAGTACTTC. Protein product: CASSLDGGAIYNEQYF.

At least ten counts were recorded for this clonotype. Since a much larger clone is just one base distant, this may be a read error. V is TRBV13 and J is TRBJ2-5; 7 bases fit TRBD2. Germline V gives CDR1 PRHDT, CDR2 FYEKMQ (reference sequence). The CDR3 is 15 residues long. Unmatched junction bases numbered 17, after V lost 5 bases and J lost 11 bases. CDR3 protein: CASSPRDYPINEQYF. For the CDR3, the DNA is TGTGCCAGCAGCCCCCGGGACTATCCTATCAATGAGCAGTACTTC. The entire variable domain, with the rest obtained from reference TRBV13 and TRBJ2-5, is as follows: AAGVIQSPRHLIKEKRETATLKCYPIPRHDTVYWYQQGPGQDPQFLISFYEKMQSDKGSIPDRFSAQQFSDYHSELNMSSLELGDSALYFCASSPRDYPINEQYFGPGTRLLVL.

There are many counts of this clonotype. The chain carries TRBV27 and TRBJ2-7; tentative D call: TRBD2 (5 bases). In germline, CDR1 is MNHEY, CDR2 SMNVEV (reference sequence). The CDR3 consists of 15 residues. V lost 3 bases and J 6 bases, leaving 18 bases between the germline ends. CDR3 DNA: TGTGCCAGCAGTTTCCGTTCGGGGAAGTGGGTCGAGCAGTACTTC. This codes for CASSFRSGKWVEQYF.